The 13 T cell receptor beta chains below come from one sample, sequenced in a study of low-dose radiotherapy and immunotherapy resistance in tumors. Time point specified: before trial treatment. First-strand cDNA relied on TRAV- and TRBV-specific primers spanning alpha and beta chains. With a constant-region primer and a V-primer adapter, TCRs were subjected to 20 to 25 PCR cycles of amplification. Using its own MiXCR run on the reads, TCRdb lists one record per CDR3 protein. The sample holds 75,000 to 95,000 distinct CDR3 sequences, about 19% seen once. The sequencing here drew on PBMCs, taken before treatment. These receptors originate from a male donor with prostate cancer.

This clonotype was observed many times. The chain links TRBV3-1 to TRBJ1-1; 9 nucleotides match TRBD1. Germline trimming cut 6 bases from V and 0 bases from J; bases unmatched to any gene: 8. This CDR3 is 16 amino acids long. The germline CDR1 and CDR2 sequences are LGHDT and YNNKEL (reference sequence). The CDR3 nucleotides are TGTGCCAGCAGTCCGTACAGGGGGCCTTTGAACACTGAAGCTTTCTTT. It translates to CASSPYRGPLNTEAFF.

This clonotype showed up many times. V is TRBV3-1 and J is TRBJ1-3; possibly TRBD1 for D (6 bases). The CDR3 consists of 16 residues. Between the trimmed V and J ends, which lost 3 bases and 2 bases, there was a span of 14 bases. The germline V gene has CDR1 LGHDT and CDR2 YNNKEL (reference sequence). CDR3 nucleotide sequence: TGTGCCAGCAGCCACCTTGGGGGGCCCCCTGGAAACACCATATATTTT. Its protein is CASSHLGGPPGNTIYF.

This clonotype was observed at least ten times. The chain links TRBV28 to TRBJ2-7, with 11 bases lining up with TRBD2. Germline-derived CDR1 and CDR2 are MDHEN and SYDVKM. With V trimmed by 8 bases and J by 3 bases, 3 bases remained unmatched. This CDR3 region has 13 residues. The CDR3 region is CASLAGGFYEQYF. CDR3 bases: TGTGCCAGCTTAGCGGGAGGGTTCTACGAGCAGTACTTC.

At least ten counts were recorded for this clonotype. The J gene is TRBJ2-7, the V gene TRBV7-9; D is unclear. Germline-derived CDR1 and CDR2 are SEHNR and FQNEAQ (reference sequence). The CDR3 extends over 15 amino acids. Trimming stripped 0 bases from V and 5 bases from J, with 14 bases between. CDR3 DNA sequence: TGTGCCAGCAGCTTAGCGTCAGTGAGGCGCGACGAGCAGTACTTC. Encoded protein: CASSLASVRRDEQYF.

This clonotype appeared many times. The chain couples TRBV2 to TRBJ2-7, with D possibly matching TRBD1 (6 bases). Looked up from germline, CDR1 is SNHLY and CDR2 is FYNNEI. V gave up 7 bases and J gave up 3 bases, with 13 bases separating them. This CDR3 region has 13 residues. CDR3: CASKPDSLYEQYF. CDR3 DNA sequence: TGTGCCAGCAAACCGGACAGTCTCTACGAGCAGTACTTC.

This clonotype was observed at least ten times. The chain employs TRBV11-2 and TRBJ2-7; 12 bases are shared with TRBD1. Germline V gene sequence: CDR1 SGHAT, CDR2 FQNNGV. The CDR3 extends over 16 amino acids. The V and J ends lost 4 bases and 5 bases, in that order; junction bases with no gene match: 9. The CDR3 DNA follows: TGTGCCAGCAGCTCAACGCCCGGGACAGGGGGCAACGAGCAGTACTTC. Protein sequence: CASSSTPGTGGNEQYF.

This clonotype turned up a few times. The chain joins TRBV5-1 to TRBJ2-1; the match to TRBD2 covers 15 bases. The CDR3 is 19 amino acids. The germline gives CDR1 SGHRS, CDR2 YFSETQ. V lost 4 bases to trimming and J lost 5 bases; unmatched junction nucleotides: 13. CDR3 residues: CASSPNRGGLAGGNNEQFF. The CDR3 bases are TGCGCCAGCAGCCCCAATCGCGGAGGACTAGCGGGAGGGAACAATGAGCAGTTCTTC.

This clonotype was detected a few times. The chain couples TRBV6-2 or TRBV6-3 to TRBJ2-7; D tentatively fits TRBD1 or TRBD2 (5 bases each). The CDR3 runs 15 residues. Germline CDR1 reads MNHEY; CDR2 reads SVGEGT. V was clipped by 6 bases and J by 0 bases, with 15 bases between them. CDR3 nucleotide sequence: TGTGCCAGCAGCCGGGACCCCGGCTTCTCCTACGAGCAGTACTTC. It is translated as CASSRDPGFSYEQYF.

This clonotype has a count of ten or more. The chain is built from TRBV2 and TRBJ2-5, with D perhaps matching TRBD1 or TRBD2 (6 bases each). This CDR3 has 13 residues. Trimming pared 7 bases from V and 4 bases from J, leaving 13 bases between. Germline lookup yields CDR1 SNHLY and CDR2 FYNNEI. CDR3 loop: CASTRGRSETQYF. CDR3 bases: TGTGCCAGCACCCGGGGGCGTTCAGAGACCCAGTACTTC.

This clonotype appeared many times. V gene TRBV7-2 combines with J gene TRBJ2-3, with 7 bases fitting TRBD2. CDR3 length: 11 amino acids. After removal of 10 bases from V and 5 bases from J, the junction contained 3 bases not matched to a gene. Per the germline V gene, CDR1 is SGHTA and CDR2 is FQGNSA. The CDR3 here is CATGTKDTQYF. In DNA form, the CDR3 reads TGTGCCACTGGGACTAAAGATACGCAGTATTTT. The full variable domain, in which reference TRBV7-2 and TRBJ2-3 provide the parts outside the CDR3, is GAGVSQSPSNKVTEKGKDVELRCDPISGHTALYWYRQSLGQGLEFLIYFQGNSAPDKSGLPSDRFSAERTGGSVSTLTIQRTQQEDSAVYLCATGTKDTQYFGPGTRLTVL.

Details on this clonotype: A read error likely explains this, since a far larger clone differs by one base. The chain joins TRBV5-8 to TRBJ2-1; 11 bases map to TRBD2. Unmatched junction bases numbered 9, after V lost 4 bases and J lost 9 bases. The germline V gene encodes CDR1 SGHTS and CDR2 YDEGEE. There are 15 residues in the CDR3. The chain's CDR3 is CASSITSGSLSEQFF. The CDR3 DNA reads TGTGCCAGCAGCATTACTAGCGGGAGCCTTAGTGAGCAGTTCTTC.

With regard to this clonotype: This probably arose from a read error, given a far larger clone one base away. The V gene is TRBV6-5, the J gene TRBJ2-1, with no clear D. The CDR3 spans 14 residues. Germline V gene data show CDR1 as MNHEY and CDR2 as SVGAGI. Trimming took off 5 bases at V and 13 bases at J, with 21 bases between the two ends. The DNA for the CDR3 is TGTGCCAGCAGTGGCGGTGGGGTTGAAGAGACCCAGTTCTTC. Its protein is CASSGGGVEETQFF.

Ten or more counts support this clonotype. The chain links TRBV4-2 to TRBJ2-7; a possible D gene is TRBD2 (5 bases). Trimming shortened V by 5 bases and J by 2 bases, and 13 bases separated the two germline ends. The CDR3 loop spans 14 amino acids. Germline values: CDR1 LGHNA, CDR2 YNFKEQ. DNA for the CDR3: TGTGCCAGCAGCACTGCCGGGAAAGCCTACGAGCAGTACTTC. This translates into CASSTAGKAYEQYF.